The 18 T cell receptor beta chains below come from one sample, sequenced in a study of blood T cell repertoires in COVID-19. Only in-frame clones appear in the TCRdb table, and some are missing; sequencing was by immunoSEQ multiplex PCR. The data show fewer than 60,000 clones, 75% to 90% seen once. Sequenced material: peripheral blood. These receptors were collected from a human donor with acute or convalescent COVID-19. The donor label of this sample is uncertain.

This chain uses TRBV7-2 with TRBJ1-5, with unresolved D. Germline V gene sequence: CDR1 SGHTA, CDR2 FQGNSA. V lost 5 bases and J lost 2, with 13 bases in between. The CDR3 spans 15 residues. CDR3 sequence (DNA): TGTGCCAGCAGCCCGGTGCGAGCGGGCAATCAGCCCCAGCATTTT. It translates to CASSPVRAGNQPQHF.

This chain uses TRBV7-3 with TRBJ2-4, with D tentatively TRBD2 (6 bases). The V gene's germline CDR1 is SGHTA and CDR2 FQGTGA. Trimming pared 5 bases from V and 6 bases from J, leaving 11 bases between. This CDR3 spans 13 amino acids. The DNA of the CDR3 is TGTGCCAGCAGCCGGGAGAGGGGAAACATTCAGTACTTC. As protein: CASSRERGNIQYF. The whole variable domain, remainder taken from reference TRBV7-3 and TRBJ2-4, is GAGVSQTPSNKVTEKGKYVELRCDPISGHTALYWYRQSLGQGPEFLIYFQGTGAADDSGLPNDRFFAVRPEGSVSTLKIQRTERGDSAVYLCASSRERGNIQYFGAGTRLSVL.

This clone showed up just once. The rearrangement joins TRBV6-1 to TRBJ1-2; D is uncertain. V was pared by 0 bases and J by 8 bases, with 13 bases between. Germline V lookup: CDR1 MNHNS, CDR2 SASEGT. The CDR3 runs 14 residues. This chain's CDR3 is CASSEAQAFAGYTF. The CDR3 bases are TGTGCCAGCAGTGAAGCTCAGGCATTCGCAGGCTACACCTTC.

V gene TRBV5-8 combines with J gene TRBJ2-3; the match to TRBD2 covers 10 bases. The V and J ends lost 6 bases and 1 base, in that order; junction bases with no gene match: 2. The germline V gene encodes CDR1 SGHTS and CDR2 YDEGEE. The CDR3 has 14 residues. The CDR3 sequence: CASTLAGGTDTQYF. CDR3 nucleotides: TGTGCCAGCACCCTAGCGGGGGGCACAGATACGCAGTATTTT.

This sequence joins TRBV6-6 and TRBJ2-7, with a tentative D call TRBD1 (6 bases). The CDR3 is 16 residues long. The germline V gene has CDR1 MNHNY and CDR2 SVGAGI (reference sequence). Trimming shortened V by 0 bases and J by 3 bases, and 15 bases separated the two germline ends. The CDR3 region is CASSYSYGQTYYEQYV. The CDR3 DNA reads TGTGCCAGCAGTTACTCCTACGGACAGACTTACTACGAGCAGTACGTC.

The chain links TRBV29-1 to TRBJ2-1, with TRBD2 as a possible D gene (5 bases). This CDR3 region has 12 residues. The ends were cut back, 6 bases at V and 10 bases at J, with 16 bases in the middle. Germline V lookup: CDR1 SQVTM, CDR2 ANQGSEA. CDR3 nucleotide sequence: TGCAGCGTCTACCAAACTAGAAACGAGCAGTTCTTC. This encodes CSVYQTRNEQFF.

The genes are TRBV18 and TRBJ1-5; 9 nucleotides match TRBD1. CDR3 length: 15 amino acids. J lost 5 bases, V lost 2 bases, and 4 bases had no gene match. CDR1 is KGHSH, CDR2 LQKENI, per germline. The CDR3 spells CASSPEQGAYQPQHF. The CDR3 region has the DNA TGTGCCAGCTCACCAGAACAGGGGGCTTATCAGCCCCAGCATTTT.

This chain uses TRBV6-1 with TRBJ1-5, with a weak D call TRBD1 (5 bases). Germline V gene lookup returns CDR1 MNHNS and CDR2 SASEGT. This CDR3 has 16 amino acids. V lost 2 bases, J lost 0 bases, and 11 bases lay in between. The CDR3 DNA reads TGTGCCAGCAGTGAATATACCAGGGCTAGCAATCAGCCCCAGCATTTT. This gives the protein CASSEYTRASNQPQHF.

CDR3 nucleotides: TGTGCCAGCAGCTTCGAGGACAGGGGGGATTCCGGGGAGCTGTTTTTT. Its translation is CASSFEDRGDSGELFF. The rearrangement joins TRBV5-4 to TRBJ2-2; TRBD1 agrees at 10 bases. CDR3 length equals 16 residues. V dropped 2 bases and J dropped 6; count of bases not matched to a gene: 7. Per the germline V gene, CDR1 is SGHNT and CDR2 is YYREEE (reference sequence). The entire variable domain, with the rest obtained from reference TRBV5-4 and TRBJ2-2, is as follows: ETGVTQSPTHLIKTRGQQVTLRCSSQSGHNTVSWYQQALGQGPQFIFQYYREEENGRGNFPPRFSGLQFPNYSSELNVNALELDDSALYLCASSFEDRGDSGELFFGEGSRLTVL.

The V gene is TRBV5-6, the J gene TRBJ1-5, with TRBD1 matching over 8 bases. Germline values: CDR1 SGHDT, CDR2 YYEEEE. Trimming cost V 3 bases and J 5 bases; bases outside gene matches: 7. The CDR3 runs to 15 residues. CDR3 nucleotide sequence: TGTGCCAGCAGCTCCCTTGACAGGGGCGATCAGCCCCAGCATTTT. This sequence encodes CASSSLDRGDQPQHF.

V and J are TRBV5-5 and TRBJ2-3; D not resolved. Germline V CDR1 and CDR2: SGHKS, YYEKEE (reference sequence). CDR3 length: 14 amino acids. V lost 1 base to trimming and J lost 1 base, with 7 bases between them. CDR3 in amino acids: CASSLTQGTDTQYF. CDR3 coding DNA: TGTGCCAGCAGCTTGACCCAGGGCACAGATACGCAGTATTTT.

The rearrangement links TRBV7-2 to TRBJ1-2; TRBD1 matches at 7 bases. The CDR3 contains 14 residues. Germline lookup yields CDR1 SGHTA and CDR2 FQGNSA. Unmatched junction bases numbered 4, after V lost 4 bases and J lost 2 bases. CDR3 sequence reads: CASSSQGQNYGYTF. As DNA, the CDR3 is TGTGCCAGCAGCTCCCAGGGACAGAACTATGGCTACACCTTC.

The chain has TRBV7-8 and TRBJ2-1, with 7 positions matching TRBD1. This CDR3 has 15 amino acids. Germline V lookup: CDR1 SGHVS, CDR2 FQNEAQ. V was clipped by 7 bases and J by 3 bases; unmatched bases: 9. DNA of the CDR3: TGTGCCAGCACTTTGGGACAGATGGACTACAATGAGCAGTTCTTC. This sequence encodes CASTLGQMDYNEQFF.

The V call is TRBV7-2, the J call TRBJ2-1; TRBD2 is a possible D gene (6 bases). Trimming took 5 bases from V and 8 from J, leaving 16 bases between them. This CDR3 region has 14 residues. From germline, CDR1 is SGHTA and CDR2 FQGNSA. The CDR3 DNA sequence: TGTGCCAGCAGCATCCCCGGAGGGCGCGATGAGCAGTTCTTC. Its protein product is CASSIPGGRDEQFF.

In its sample, this clone was seen a few times. The rearrangement joins TRBV3-1 (or the pseudogene TRBV3-2) to TRBJ2-7, with 8 bases matching TRBD2. The CDR3 is made up of 14 amino acids. In germline, CDR1 is LGHDT, CDR2 YNNKEL (reference sequence). V lost 1 base to trimming and J lost 3 bases; unmatched junction nucleotides: 2. CDR3 nucleotides: TGTGCCAGCAGCCAAGCGGGACTAGTCTACGAGCAGTACTTC. Its protein product is CASSQAGLVYEQYF.

The chain recombines TRBV4-1 with TRBJ2-5; D may be TRBD1 (5 bases). CDR3 length: 15 residues. Trimming removed 2 bases from V and 4 bases from J, with 14 bases in between. Germline CDR1 is MGHRA and CDR2 is YSYEKL. For the CDR3, the DNA is TGCGCCAGCAGCCAATCCTCCGACAGAGCAGAGACCCAGTACTTC. The encoded protein is CASSQSSDRAETQYF.

The rearrangement uses TRBV5-1 and TRBJ1-2; 9 bases map to TRBD1. CDR3 length: 16 residues. Germline CDR1 reads SGHRS; CDR2 reads YFSETQ. The V and J ends lost 3 bases and 4 bases, in that order; junction bases with no gene match: 10. The CDR3: CASSSGGQGKIYGYTF. In DNA form, the CDR3 reads TGCGCCAGCAGCTCGGGGGGACAGGGAAAAATCTATGGCTACACCTTC.

The CDR3 sequence: CASSQELREAQYF. The CDR3 coding sequence is TGTGCCAGCAGCCAGGAACTACGCGAGGCCCAGTACTTC. V usage is TRBV3-1 (or the pseudogene TRBV3-2) and J usage is TRBJ2-5; no clear D gene. This CDR3 is 13 amino acids long. Germline CDR1 reads LGHDT; CDR2 reads YNNKEL (reference sequence). Trimming stripped 3 bases from V and 9 bases from J, with 14 bases between.